These T cell receptor beta chains were read from a single sample in a study of beta chain features in type 1 diabetes. Assay: immunoSEQ multiplex PCR; the TCRdb copy retains only in-frame clones and omits some. Among around 200,000 clones listed, roughly an eighth were seen once. Sequencing used central memory CD4+ T cells from blood. These receptors were taken from a woman younger than 30 in good health. Each CDR3 is given without its conserved first and last residue. A D gene is named only where the DNA matches it firmly.

d_gene,v_gene,j_gene,CDR3aa
TRBD1,TRBV5-1,TRBJ2-5,ASQTGVQQETQY
TRBD2,TRBV10-3,TRBJ2-5,ATLGTSDIQWTQY
NA,TRBV21-1,TRBJ2-7,ASSKDTGTSRYEQY
TRBD1,TRBV5-1,TRBJ1-3,ASRDPQGGKENTIY
TRBD2,TRBV28,TRBJ2-2,ASRTGLAGELF
TRBD2,TRBV4-2,TRBJ2-3,ASSQAQGLAMDTQY
TRBD2,TRBV4-3,TRBJ2-7,ASSQDMSSGRAREQY
TRBD2,TRBV19,TRBJ2-2,ASFPGGPNTGELF
TRBD1,TRBV29-1,TRBJ2-7,SGRTGDSYEQY
TRBD1,TRBV25-1,TRBJ2-3,ASSPGTGADTQY
TRBD1,TRBV29-1,TRBJ1-1,SVWDRGNTEAF
TRBD1,TRBV6-5,TRBJ1-5,ASSYIQGPRDQPQH
TRBD1,TRBV7-9,TRBJ1-3,ASSRDRVSGNTIY
NA,TRBV28,TRBJ2-7,ASSLQGSSYEQY
NA,TRBV4-1,TRBJ1-5,ASSQGNTAHQPQH
TRBD1,TRBV15,TRBJ1-4,ATSTPGTGFEKLF
TRBD2,TRBV5-1,TRBJ2-3,ASSLRAGGEDTQY
NA,TRBV27,TRBJ1-1,ASSPALGHWTEAF
TRBD1,TRBV30,TRBJ2-3,AGGDRFADTQY
NA,TRBV9,TRBJ1-1,ASSVDVGVNTEAF
NA,TRBV15,TRBJ2-1,ATSRGAGVGYNEQF
TRBD2,TRBV15,TRBJ2-7,ATSTWTSGNYEQY
NA,TRBV11-3,TRBJ2-1,ASSLRDNEQF
TRBD1,TRBV25-1,TRBJ1-1,ASSVVGTGSTEAF
NA,TRBV4-1,TRBJ2-2,ASSQEAGLNTGELF
TRBD2,TRBV5-4,TRBJ2-5,ASSLGVAGAQETQY
TRBD1,TRBV4-2,TRBJ2-7,ASSHPGTGLYEQY
TRBD1,TRBV28,TRBJ2-5,ASDTPGQGETQY
TRBD2,TRBV11-2,TRBJ2-7,ASSFIGQGLAGAGEQY
NA,TRBV7-2,TRBJ2-1,ASSPSTYSYNEQF
NA,TRBV9,TRBJ2-5,ASGPLVSGQETQY
TRBD1,TRBV30,TRBJ1-2,AWSVGGGYVLGGYT
TRBD2,TRBV28,TRBJ2-7,ASSFFSGSYEQY
NA,TRBV21-1,TRBJ2-5,ASSFPQGGETQY
NA,TRBV19,TRBJ2-7,ASSMIGDKSYEQY
TRBD2,TRBV14,TRBJ2-7,ASSRQSGGSYEQY
NA,TRBV6-5,TRBJ2-5,ASSRQSQETQY
NA,TRBV2,TRBJ2-6,ASSREGSSGANVLT
TRBD1,TRBV28,TRBJ1-1,ASRGQGVRTEAF
NA,TRBV15,TRBJ2-3,ATSRGGREDTQY
TRBD1,TRBV30,TRBJ2-5,AWSLITGGGETQY
NA,TRBV19,TRBJ2-7,ASSIEFRTYYEQY
NA,TRBV7-9,TRBJ1-4,ASSLGGGSLNEKLF
NA,TRBV5-1,TRBJ2-6,ASSRDRSGANVLT
TRBD1,TRBV6-5,TRBJ1-1,ASTDRADTEAF
NA,TRBV7-9,TRBJ2-1,ASSLVGYEQF
TRBD2,TRBV7-2,TRBJ2-1,ASSYQAGGPRNEQF
TRBD1,TRBV9,TRBJ2-5,ASSVDRGQETQY
NA,TRBV5-1,TRBJ1-2,ASSLNGGNYGYT
NA,TRBV5-1,TRBJ2-2,ASSLALEGGELF
NA,TRBV13,TRBJ2-7,ASAPGQKVYEQY
NA,TRBV25-1,TRBJ1-2,ASSEYKSSVYGYT
NA,TRBV6-1,TRBJ2-7,ASSETGNAYEQY
NA,TRBV9,TRBJ2-3,ASRKAGFSTDTQY
TRBD2,TRBV5-4,TRBJ2-7,ASSLGTSGRQGEQY